This T cell receptor beta chain was identified during a study of response to subunit inactivated influenza vaccine. Study observations and caveats: Seasonal influenza vaccination, on each occasion, was suggested by the authors to recruit few new T cells.

There are 16 residues in the CDR3. Between the trimmed V and J ends, which lost 3 bases and 3 bases, there was a span of 18 bases. The germline V gene has CDR1 SGHRS and CDR2 YFSETQ. This clonotype has a handful of counts. Its antigen remains unidentified. TCRdb re-called the RT-PCR reads with MiXCR, one entry per CDR3 protein. The profile shows approximately 730,000 distinct CDR3 sequences, 14% of them singletons. The clonotype was recovered from a man between 50 and 59 years old who received an inactivated influenza vaccine. This specimen was PBMCs from blood, taken 14 to 15 days before vaccination. The J gene is TRBJ2-5, the V gene TRBV5-1, with TRBD2 as a possible D gene (7 bases). CDR3 sequence: CASSWGASGPKETQYF. CDR3 DNA sequence: TGCGCCAGCAGCTGGGGGGCTAGCGGTCCCAAAGAGACCCAGTACTTC.